This T cell receptor (beta chain) was obtained from a study of blood T cell repertoires in COVID-19. Study-wide context: COVID-19 samples collected from the United States, Italy and Spain covered acute and convalescent phases. PBMCs, B-cell-depleted T cells, or T cells were the source of the cDNA or gDNA that made up the material.

V trimming: 5 bases; J trimming: 1 base; junction bases outside the gene matches: 9. The CDR3 has 16 amino acids. Germline values: CDR1 MDHEN, CDR2 SYDVKM. Data came from immunoSEQ multiplex PCR; TCRdb stores just in-frame clones and leaves some out. The sample yields fewer than 350,000 clones, 88% seen once. The chain recombines TRBV28 with TRBJ2-7; 9 bases fit TRBD1. The source of this sequence is a woman aged 30 to 39 who had been exposed to COVID-19. The sequenced sample was PBMCs or T cells enriched from blood (not recorded which). CDR3 sequence: CASSHKTGGSSYEQYF. The CDR3, as DNA: TGTGCCAGCAGTCATAAAACAGGGGGCTCTTCCTACGAGCAGTACTTC.